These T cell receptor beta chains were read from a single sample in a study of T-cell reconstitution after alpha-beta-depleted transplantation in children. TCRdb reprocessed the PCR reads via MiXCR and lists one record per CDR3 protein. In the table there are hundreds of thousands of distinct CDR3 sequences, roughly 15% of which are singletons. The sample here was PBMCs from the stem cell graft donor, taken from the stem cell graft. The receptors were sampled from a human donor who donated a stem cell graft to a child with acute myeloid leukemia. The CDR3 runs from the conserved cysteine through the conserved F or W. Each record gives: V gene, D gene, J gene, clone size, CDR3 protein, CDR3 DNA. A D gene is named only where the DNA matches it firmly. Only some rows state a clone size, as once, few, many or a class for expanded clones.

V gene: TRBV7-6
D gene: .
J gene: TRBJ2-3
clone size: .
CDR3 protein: CASSFLQGYTDTQYF
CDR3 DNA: TGTGCCAGCAGCTTCCTACAGGGTTACACAGATACGCAGTATTTT

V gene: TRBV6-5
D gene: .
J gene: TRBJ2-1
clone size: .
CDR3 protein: CASSYSGTRSSYNEQFF
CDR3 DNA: TGTGCCAGCAGTTACTCCGGGACACGGAGCTCCTACAATGAGCAGTTCTTC

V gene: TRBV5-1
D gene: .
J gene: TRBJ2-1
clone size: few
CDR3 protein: CASSLDAGSYNEQFF
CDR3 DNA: TGCGCCAGCAGCTTGGACGCAGGAAGTTACAATGAGCAGTTCTTC

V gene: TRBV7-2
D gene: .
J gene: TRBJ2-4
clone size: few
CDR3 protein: CASSARGLAKNIQYF
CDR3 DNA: TGTGCCAGCAGCGCCCGGGGGCTAGCCAAAAACATTCAGTACTTC

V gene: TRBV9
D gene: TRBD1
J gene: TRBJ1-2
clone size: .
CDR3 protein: CASSTVSGTGGTYGYTF
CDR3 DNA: TGTGCCAGCAGCACTGTATCCGGGACAGGGGGAACCTATGGCTACACCTTC

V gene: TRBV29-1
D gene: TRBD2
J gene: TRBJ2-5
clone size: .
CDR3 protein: CSVAPAGVQTVGETQYF
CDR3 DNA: TGCAGCGTTGCCCCAGCGGGGGTTCAAACTGTCGGGGAGACCCAGTACTTC

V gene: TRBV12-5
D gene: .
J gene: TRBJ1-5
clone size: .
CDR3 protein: CASGPPLREPNQPQHF
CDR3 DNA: TGTGCTAGTGGTCCCCCCCTTCGGGAGCCCAATCAGCCCCAGCATTTT

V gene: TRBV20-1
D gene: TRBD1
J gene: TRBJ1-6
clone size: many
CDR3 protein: CSAKTGASSPLHF
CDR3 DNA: TGCAGTGCTAAAACAGGGGCCTCGTCACCCCTCCACTTT

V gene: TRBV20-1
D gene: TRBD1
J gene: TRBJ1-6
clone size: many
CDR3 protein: CSATGQGSNSPLHF
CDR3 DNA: TGCAGTGCTACTGGACAGGGATCCAATTCACCCCTCCACTTT

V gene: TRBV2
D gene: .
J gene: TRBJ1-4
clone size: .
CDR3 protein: CASRVRTTEDEKLFF
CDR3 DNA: TGTGCCAGCAGGGTAAGGACGACGGAAGATGAAAAACTGTTTTTT

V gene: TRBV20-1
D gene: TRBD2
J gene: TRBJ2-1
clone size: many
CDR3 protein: CSARPQWDYFHEQFF
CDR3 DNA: TGCAGTGCTAGACCTCAATGGGACTATTTCCATGAGCAGTTCTTC

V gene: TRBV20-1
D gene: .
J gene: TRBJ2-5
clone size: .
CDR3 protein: CSASISTAVRETQYF
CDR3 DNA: TGCAGTGCTAGCATCTCTACAGCGGTCCGGGAGACCCAGTACTTC

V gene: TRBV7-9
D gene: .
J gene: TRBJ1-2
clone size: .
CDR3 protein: CASSLAGQSGGYTF
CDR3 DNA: TGTGCCAGCAGCTTAGCAGGGCAGTCAGGAGGCTACACCTTC

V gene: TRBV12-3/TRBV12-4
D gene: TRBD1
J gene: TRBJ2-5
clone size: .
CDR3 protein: CASSFTGALEETQYF
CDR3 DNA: TGTGCCAGCAGTTTTACAGGGGCCTTAGAAGAGACCCAGTACTTC

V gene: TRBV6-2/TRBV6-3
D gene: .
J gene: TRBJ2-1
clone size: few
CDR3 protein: CASVGGPYSYNEQFF
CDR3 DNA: TGTGCCAGCGTTGGGGGCCCATACTCCTACAATGAGCAGTTCTTC

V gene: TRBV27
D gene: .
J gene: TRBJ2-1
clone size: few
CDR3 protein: CASRDSGLSDEQFF
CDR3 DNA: TGTGCCAGCAGGGACTCGGGACTCTCGGATGAGCAGTTCTTC

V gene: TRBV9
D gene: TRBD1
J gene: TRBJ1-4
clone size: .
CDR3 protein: CASSVGGGESTNEKLFF
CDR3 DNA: TGTGCCAGCAGCGTAGGAGGGGGCGAGTCAACTAATGAAAAACTGTTTTTT

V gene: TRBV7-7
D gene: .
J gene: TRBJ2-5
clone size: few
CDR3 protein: CASSLGPGVAQETQYF
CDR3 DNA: TGTGCCAGCAGCTTAGGACCGGGAGTTGCCCAAGAGACCCAGTACTTC

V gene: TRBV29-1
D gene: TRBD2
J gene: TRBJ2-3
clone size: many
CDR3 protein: CSVEPRLAGDSTDTQYF
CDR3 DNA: TGCAGCGTTGAACCGAGACTAGCGGGTGATAGCACAGATACGCAGTATTTT